The rows below give T cell receptor beta chains drawn from one sample of a study of post-analysis software for immune sequencing data. From the PCR reads, TCRdb called clonotypes with MiXCR, one entry per CDR3 protein. This table has 740,000 or so distinct CDR3 sequences, roughly half appearing once. The sample was blood. The receptors derive from a girl aged 10-17 years with multiple sclerosis. Each CDR3 is given with its conserved first and last residue.

j_call v_call cdr3_aa
TRBJ2-7 TRBV7-2 CASSLDGGYEQYF
TRBJ1-2 TRBV12-3/TRBV12-4 CASSLVLGGGNYGYTF
TRBJ2-1 TRBV6-4 CASSPTGGNNEQFF
TRBJ2-1 TRBV5-1 CASSLAASGGPNEQFF
TRBJ2-1 TRBV4-2 CASSQETAGGPFYEQFF
TRBJ1-1 TRBV4-1 CASSQDLSEAFF
TRBJ2-1 TRBV15 CATSSRGDPNNEQFF
TRBJ2-7 TRBV6-1 CASSWEDNYEQYF
NA TRBV5-1 CASSLTARDIQYF
TRBJ2-7 TRBV20-1 CSARYRLANYEQYF
TRBJ2-1 TRBV10-3 CAIKDREGNEQFF
TRBJ2-3 TRBV7-2 CASSTGSTDTQYF
TRBJ2-3 TRBV5-6 CASSSLGHLGLADTDTQYF
TRBJ1-1 TRBV5-1 CASSPRVYTEAFF
TRBJ2-7 TRBV12-5 CASGLGVGQGSYEQYF
TRBJ2-7 TRBV20-1 CSARVLGYEQYF
NA TRBV7-6 CASSSPGDGSCYEQYF
TRBJ1-4 TRBV20-1 CSAGGEKLFF
TRBJ2-7 TRBV7-9 CASSLSSTDSSYEQYF
TRBJ2-2 TRBV5-1 CASSKGQGIPTGELFF
TRBJ1-2 TRBV30 CAWRGREINYGYTF
TRBJ2-5 TRBV5-1 CASSLMSEETQYF
TRBJ1-1 TRBV20-1 CSAREGARSNTEAFF
TRBJ2-6 TRBV7-3 CASSPPAISGANVLTF
TRBJ2-7 TRBV7-9 CASSLLGPTYEQYF
TRBJ2-3 TRBV15 CATSIPGTGEDTQYF
TRBJ2-1 TRBV5-1 CASSLTAKAYNEQFF
TRBJ2-5 TRBV11-1 CASSLAGPGGEETQYF
TRBJ1-1 TRBV6-6 CASSYGTRDTEAFF
TRBJ2-3 TRBV3-1 CVSSQDWLEIDTQYF
TRBJ2-7 TRBV15 CATRSAGGYTYEQYF